This T cell receptor (beta chain) was sequenced for a study of CD4 T cells in relation to SARS-CoV-2 and coronaviruses. About the research overall: The negative reference was HIV-1 Nef peptide pool or peptide-free culture. Shared crossreactive spike epitopes were mapped to their HLA restriction. Findings of the study overall: In around 67% of donors, memory CD4+ clonotypes crossrecognized SARS-CoV-2 and at least one common cold coronavirus spike.

The unexposed donors gave CD4+ T cells in about 2010-2019, prior to COVID-19. CD4+ T cells were isolated from the cells after around eleven days of culture. As cell numbers allowed, unexposed-donor CD4+ T cells faced SARS-CoV-2 S/N and four cold-coronavirus spikes. Assay: immunoSEQ multiplex PCR; the TCRdb copy retains only in-frame clones and omits some. Of almost 30,000 clones in the sample, less than 85% are singletons; the top ten hold roughly 14%. Per the germline V gene, CDR1 is MNHEY and CDR2 is SVGAGI. This CDR3 has 14 amino acids. Trimming left V 2 bases short and J 1 base short, with 8 bases between. Comments on this clone: Its antigen is unknown.

Sequencing was done on a sample of CD4+ T cells from PBMCs, cultured in vitro. The chain links TRBV6-5 to TRBJ1-1; D not resolved. The clonotype originates from a human donor in good health. CDR3 sequence: CASSYGPSNTEAFF. The CDR3 coding sequence is TGTGCCAGCAGTTACGGGCCATCGAACACTGAAGCTTTCTTT.